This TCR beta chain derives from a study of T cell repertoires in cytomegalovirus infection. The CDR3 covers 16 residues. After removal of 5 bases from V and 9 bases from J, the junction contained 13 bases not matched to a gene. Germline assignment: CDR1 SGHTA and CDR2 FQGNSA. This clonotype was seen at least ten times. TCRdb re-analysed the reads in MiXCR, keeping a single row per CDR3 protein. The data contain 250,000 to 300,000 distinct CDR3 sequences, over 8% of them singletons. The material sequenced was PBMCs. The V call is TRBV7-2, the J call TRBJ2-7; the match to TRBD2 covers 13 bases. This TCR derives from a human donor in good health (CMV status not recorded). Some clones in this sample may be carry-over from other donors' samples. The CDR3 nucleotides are TGTGCCAGCAGCCCCCGGACTAGCGGGGGCCTGTTGCGGCAGTACTTC. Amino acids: CASSPRTSGGLLRQYF. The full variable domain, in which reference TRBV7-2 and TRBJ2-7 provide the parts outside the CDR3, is GAGVSQSPSNKVTEKGKDVELRCDPISGHTALYWYRQSLGQGLEFLIYFQGNSAPDKSGLPSDRFSAERTGGSVSTLTIQRTQQEDSAVYLCASSPRTSGGLLRQYFGPGTRLTVT.